This T cell receptor beta chain was sequenced for a study of PD-1 blockade in classical Hodgkin lymphoma. On the study more broadly: The patients were dosed with nivolumab 3 mg/kg, infused intravenously every 2 weeks. Study conclusions and caveats: Although disease activity or prior therapy may be involved, causes of the repertoire differences remain undefined. TCR diversity at baseline was reported to be reduced in newly diagnosed patients relative to healthy donors. Patients newly diagnosed and complete responders had comparable baseline diversity.

For this clone: Its target is unknown.

The protocol was immunoSEQ multiplex PCR, while the TCRdb copy is restricted to in-frame clones and leaves out a portion. This repertoire shows about 33,000 clones, about 70% found once; its top ten account for approximately 4%. Trimming cost V 0 bases and J 4 bases, with 14 bases left between them. Germline V gene lookup returns CDR1 SGDLS and CDR2 YYNGEE. The CDR3 runs 16 residues. Time point meaning: cycle 4 day 1 (C4D1), after five to seven weeks of nivolumab. Each patient experienced a relapse that followed autologous stem cell transplantation, and brentuximab vedotin exposure varied. The starting material was peripheral blood mononuclear cells (PBMCs), obtained before the fourth cycle of nivolumab. The rearrangement uses TRBV9 and TRBJ2-1; D uncertain. The sequence was collected from a human donor with classical Hodgkin lymphoma. CDR3 residues: CASSVGSQPLYNEQFF. CDR3 DNA sequence: TGTGCCAGCAGCGTAGGCTCCCAGCCGCTTTACAATGAGCAGTTCTTC.